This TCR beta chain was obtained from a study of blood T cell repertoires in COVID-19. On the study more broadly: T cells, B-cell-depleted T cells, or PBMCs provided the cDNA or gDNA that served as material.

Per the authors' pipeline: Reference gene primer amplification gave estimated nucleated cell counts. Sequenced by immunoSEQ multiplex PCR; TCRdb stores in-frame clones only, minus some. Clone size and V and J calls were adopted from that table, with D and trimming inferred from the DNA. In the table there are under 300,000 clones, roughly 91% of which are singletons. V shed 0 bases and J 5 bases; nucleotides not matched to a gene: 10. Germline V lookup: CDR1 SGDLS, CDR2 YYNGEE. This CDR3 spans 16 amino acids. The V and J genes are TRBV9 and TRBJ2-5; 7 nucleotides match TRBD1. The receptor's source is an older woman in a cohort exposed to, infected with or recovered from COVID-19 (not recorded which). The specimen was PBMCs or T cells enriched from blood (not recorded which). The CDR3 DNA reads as TGTGCCAGCAGCGTAGGGTTAGAGGGGGCGAGGGAGACCCAGTACTTC. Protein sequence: CASSVGLEGARETQYF. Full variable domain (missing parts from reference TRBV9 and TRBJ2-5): DSGVTQTPKHLITATGQRVTLRCSPRSGDLSVYWYQQSLDQGLQFLIQYYNGEERAKGNILERFSAQQFPDLHSELNLSSLELGDSALYFCASSVGLEGARETQYFGPGTRLLVL.